The clone carrying this TCR beta chain was counted a few times. Its target is unknown. Germline CDR1 and CDR2: MGHRA and YSYEKL. There are 14 residues in the CDR3. The ends were cut back, 4 bases at V and 3 bases at J, with 13 bases in the middle. Semiquantitative ARM-PCR amplified T cell receptor alpha and beta CDR3 regions from mRNA. In ARM-PCR, communal superprimers followed tagged nested gene-specific primers for exponential amplification. TCRdb reanalysed the multiplex PCR reads using MiXCR and keeps one entry per CDR3 protein. This table holds fewer than 15,000 distinct CDR3 sequences, around 70% found once. Th1 cells were collected as flow-through following bead selections for CD25, CD56 and CD294. This sample is part of a study of relationships among human T cell subsets. General study points: Over 50% of CD8+ cytotoxic sequences were in clones over 100 reads; regulatory and Th2 had few.

The rearrangement joins TRBV4-1 to TRBJ2-7, with D uncertain. The source is a man in his forties in good health. The source material was CD4+ Th1 cells sorted from blood. The CDR3: CASSPQISFYEQYF. CDR3 coding DNA: TGCGCCAGCAGCCCTCAAATTAGCTTCTACGAGCAGTACTTC.